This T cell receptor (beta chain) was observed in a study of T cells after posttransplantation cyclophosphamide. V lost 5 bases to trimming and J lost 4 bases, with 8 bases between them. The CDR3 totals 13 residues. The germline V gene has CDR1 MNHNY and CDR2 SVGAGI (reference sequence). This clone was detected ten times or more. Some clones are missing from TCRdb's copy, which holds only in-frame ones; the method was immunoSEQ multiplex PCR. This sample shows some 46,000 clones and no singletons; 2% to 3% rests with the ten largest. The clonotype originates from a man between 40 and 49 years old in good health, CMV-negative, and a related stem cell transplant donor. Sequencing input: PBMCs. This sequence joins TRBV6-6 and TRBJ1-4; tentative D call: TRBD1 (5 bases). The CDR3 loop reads CASSDRLNEKLFF. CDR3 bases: TGTGCCAGCAGTGACAGACTTAATGAAAAACTGTTTTTT.